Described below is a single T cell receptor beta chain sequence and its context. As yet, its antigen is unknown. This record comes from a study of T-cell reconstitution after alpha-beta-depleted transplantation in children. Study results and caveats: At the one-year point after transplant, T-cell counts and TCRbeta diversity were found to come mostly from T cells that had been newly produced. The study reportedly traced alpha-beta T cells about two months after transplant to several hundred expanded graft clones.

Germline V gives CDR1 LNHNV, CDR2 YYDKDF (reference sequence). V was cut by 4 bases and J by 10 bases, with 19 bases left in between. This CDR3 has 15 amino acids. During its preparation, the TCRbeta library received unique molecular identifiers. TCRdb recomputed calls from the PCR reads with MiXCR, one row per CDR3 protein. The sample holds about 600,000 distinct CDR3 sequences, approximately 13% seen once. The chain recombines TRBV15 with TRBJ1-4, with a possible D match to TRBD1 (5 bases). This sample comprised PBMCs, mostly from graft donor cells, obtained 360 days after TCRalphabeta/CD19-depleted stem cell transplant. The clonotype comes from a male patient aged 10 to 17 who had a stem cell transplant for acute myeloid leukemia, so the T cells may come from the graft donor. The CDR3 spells CATSIPRTGQGKLFF. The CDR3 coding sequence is TGTGCCACCAGCATACCTAGGACTGGCCAGGGAAAACTGTTTTTT.